This T cell receptor (beta chain) was documented in a study of shared clonotypes between healthy human individuals (dated by TCRdb to about 2020). About the study as a whole: The cohort comprised two women and three men aged 18 to 49 years. For each donor, CD4 naive and CD4 memory were each run on three plates, CD8 naive on two plates, and CD8 memory on one plate. To estimate repertoire size and how much clonotype sharing occurs between individuals, the study deeply sequenced the blood TCR repertoires of five or six healthy adults. Per donor, leukapheresis produced somewhere between about 0.9 and 9.5 billion PBMCs. To increase sequencing depth and limit assay-specific biases, different laboratories used diverse techniques to prepare libraries and sequence TCR repertoires. The paper as a whole reports these results and caveats: Sharing across a handful of donors was observed for approximately 5% of naive CD4, over 3% of naive CD8, roughly 2.3% of memory CD4, and around 0.44% of memory CD8 clonotypes. Sampling was limited to blood, and TCR repertoires in tissue likely differ from TCR repertoires in blood. Even with the large sequencing depth, rarefaction of the sorted-subset datasets indicated that sequencing was incomplete. Clonotypes shared by all four sorted-subset donors showed higher generation probabilities than non-shared clonotypes. The small number of donors limited the genetic and exposure-history diversity represented. Pairwise subsampling led to the expectation that sequencing depth would affect the degree of clonotype sharing among donors. Estimated clonotype richness was generally larger for naive than for memory subsets.

Donors were healthy HIV-negative adults with no recently reported acute infections or vaccinations. Only Caucasian adults living in Nashville, Tennessee, USA were represented among the donors. CD4+ T cells were enriched by magnetic negative selection, after which naive cells were positively selected on CD45RA and the negative fraction was taken as the memory subset. After blood collection by leukapheresis, PBMCs were isolated using Ficoll-Histopaque density gradient centrifugation and then cryopreserved in the vapor phase of liquid nitrogen. Analytical flow cytometry was used to check the purity and quantity of every magnetically sorted T cell population. Genomic DNA was isolated from each sorted fraction and quantified by UV absorbance on a Nanodrop 2000c. V is cut by 2 bases and J by 4 bases, and the space between the germline ends is 15 bases. Its CDR3 holds 15 amino acids, cysteine through phenylalanine. Just CDR3 DNA is preserved here, 45 bases in frame from base 1. Based on the germline V gene (reference sequence), the CDR1 and CDR2 sequences are SGHKS and YYEKEE.

TCR CDR3 regions were amplified from genomic DNA by multiplex PCR using the deep immunoSEQ assay. Genomic DNA extracted from each cell subset was distributed evenly over all wells of several immunoSEQ 96-well plates, and each plate served as one replicate. For sorted subsets, 200 to 250 ng genomic DNA, equal to 30,000 or so T cell genomes, was loaded into each replicate PCR. Purified libraries were quantified with a Qubit 3.0 fluorometer, sized on a Bioanalyzer 2100, and re-quantified with the KAPA Library Quantification kit. Every immunoSEQ 96-well plate was sequenced on a dedicated single-read 150-cycle Illumina NextSeq 550 flow cell. On the authors' methods: Because the immunoSEQ output included only junctional sequences and no quality scores, the filtering could not be the same as the filtering used for full-length reads. Sequences were annotated with PyIR, a Python wrapper for IgBLAST v1.9, and V/J genes and CDR3 were assigned using IMGT germline references. Reads were removed for weak V/J assignments (E-value above 1e-6), missing CDR3, stop codons, out-of-frame junctions, or ambiguous translated residues. A V3J clonotype was defined by an identical inferred V gene, J gene, and CDR3 amino acid sequence. Percentage overlap between repertoires was computed as shared unique clonotypes divided by the size of the smaller repertoire. Three approaches were used to assess repertoire richness: RTK rarefaction, the Chao1 estimator, and Recon v2.1 estimates of unobserved clonotypes. Generation probabilities for all TCRbeta clonotypes obtained by the gDNA method from several donors were computed using OLGA. TCRdb limited this immuneACCESS table to in-frame rearrangements with V and J called. A share of clones is missing; checked studies link under half to unresolved V genes, and the rest is unexplained. V and J calls and clone size are copied from that table; D and trimming were computed from the DNA. This sample has about a million clones in its table, and 76% of those were observed once. The leading ten clones occupy roughly 1.5% of the sample.

Concerning this clone itself: Its antigen specificity is not known. No qualities accompany the bases; no much larger clone lies one base away.

The rearranged segments are TRBV5-5 and TRBJ1-2; tentative D gene TRBD1, with 5 bases matching. This clonotype was sampled from a man younger than 35 in good health. The material sequenced was memory CD4+ T cells sorted from blood. The sample's cell subset or site label is to be understood as: CD45RA-negative fraction. The sequence in DNA is TGTGCCAGCAGCTTAGGAGGGGATGGGATCTATGGCTACACCTTC. It is translated as CASSLGGDGIYGYTF.